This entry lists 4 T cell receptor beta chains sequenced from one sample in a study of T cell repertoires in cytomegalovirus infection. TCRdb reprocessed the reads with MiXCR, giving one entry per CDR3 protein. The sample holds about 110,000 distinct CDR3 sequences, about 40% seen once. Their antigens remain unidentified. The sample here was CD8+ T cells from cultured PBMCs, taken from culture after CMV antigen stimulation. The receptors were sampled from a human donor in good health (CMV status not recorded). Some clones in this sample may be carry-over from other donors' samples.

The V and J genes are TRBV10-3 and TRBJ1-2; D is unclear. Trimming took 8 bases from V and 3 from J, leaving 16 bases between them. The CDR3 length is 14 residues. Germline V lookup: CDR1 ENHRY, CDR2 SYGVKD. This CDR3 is CAILQRGGHYGYTF. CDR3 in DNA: TGTGCCATCCTCCAACGCGGAGGGCACTATGGCTACACCTTC.

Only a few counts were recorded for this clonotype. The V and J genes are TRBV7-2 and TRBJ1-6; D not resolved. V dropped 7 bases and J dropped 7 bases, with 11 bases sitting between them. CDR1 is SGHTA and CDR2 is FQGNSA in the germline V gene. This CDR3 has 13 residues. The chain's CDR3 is CASTPASNSPLHF. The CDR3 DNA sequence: TGTGCCAGCACCCCGGCCTCCAATTCACCCCTCCACTTT. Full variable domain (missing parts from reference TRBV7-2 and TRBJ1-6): GAGVSQSPSNKVTEKGKDVELRCDPISGHTALYWYRQSLGQGLEFLIYFQGNSAPDKSGLPSDRFSAERTGGSVSTLTIQRTQQEDSAVYLCASTPASNSPLHFGNGTRLTVT.

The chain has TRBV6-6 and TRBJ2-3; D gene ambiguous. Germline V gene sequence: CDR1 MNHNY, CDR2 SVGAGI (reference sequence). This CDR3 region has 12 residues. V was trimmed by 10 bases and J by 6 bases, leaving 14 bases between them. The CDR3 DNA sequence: TGTGCCACCGACATAGGCTGGGATACGCAGTATTTT. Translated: CATDIGWDTQYF.

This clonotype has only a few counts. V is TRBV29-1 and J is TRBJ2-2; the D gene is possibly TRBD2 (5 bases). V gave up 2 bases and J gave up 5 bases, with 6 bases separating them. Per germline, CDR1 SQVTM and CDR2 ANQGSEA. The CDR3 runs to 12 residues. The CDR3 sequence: CSVEPGTGELFF. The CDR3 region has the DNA TGCAGCGTTGAACCGGGAACCGGGGAGCTGTTTTTT.